Listed here are 27 T cell receptor beta chains from one sample, sequenced in a study of CD8 T cells in Susac syndrome. RNA totalling roughly 0.45 to 1 ug underwent reverse transcription with random hexamers. MiXCR was run by TCRdb on the immunoSEQ multiplex PCR reads, yielding one entry per CDR3 protein. Altogether 150,000 to 200,000 distinct CDR3 sequences are present, about 91% being singletons, with the ten largest covering 0.075% to 0.095%. The source material was CD4+ T cells from PBMCs. The receptors shown here come from a human donor with Susac syndrome.

CDR3 nucleotides: TGTGCCAGCAGCACACATCTTTTACAAGAGACCCAGTACTTC. Translated: CASSTHLLQETQYF. The V gene is TRBV21-1, the J gene TRBJ2-5. TRBV21-1 is a pseudogene. The CDR3 spans 14 residues.

This clonotype came up once. V is TRBV27 and J is TRBJ2-7, with 8 bases fitting TRBD2. The germline CDR1 and CDR2 sequences are MNHEY and SMNVEV (reference sequence). Trimming took 11 bases from V and 4 from J; bases not matched to a gene: 16. The CDR3 runs to 15 residues. CDR3 in amino acids: CAPLNPRRGGYEQYF. CDR3 DNA: TGTGCCCCCCTCAACCCTCGACGGGGGGGTTACGAGCAGTACTTC.

The J gene is TRBJ1-1, the V gene TRBV7-9; TRBD1 is a possible D gene (5 bases). V was cut by 0 bases and J by 11 bases, with 13 bases left in between. The CDR3 contains 13 residues. Germline V gene lookup returns CDR1 SEHNR and CDR2 FQNEAQ (reference sequence). CDR3 sequence: CASSLAGPNRAFF. The CDR3 DNA sequence: TGTGCCAGCAGCTTAGCGGGGCCCAATCGCGCTTTCTTT.

The chain joins TRBV20-1 to TRBJ2-3; 8 nucleotides line up with TRBD2. The CDR3 length is 16 residues. The ends lost 6 bases at V and 2 bases at J; junction bases unmatched: 13. Germline CDR1 is DFQATT and CDR2 is SNEGSKA (reference sequence). For the CDR3, the DNA is TGCAGTGCCACCCCCCCTGGCGGGGGGTCCACAGATACGCAGTATTTT. The encoded protein is CSATPPGGGSTDTQYF.

The chain uses TRBV27 and TRBJ1-2; unclear D gene. This CDR3 is built from 13 residues. V lost 2 bases and J 10 bases, leaving 14 bases between the germline ends. Germline CDR1 is MNHEY and CDR2 is SMNVEV (reference sequence). The CDR3 protein is CASSLLGASAYTF. The CDR3, as DNA: TGTGCCAGCAGTTTACTGGGAGCCTCAGCCTACACCTTC.

V usage is TRBV19 and J usage is TRBJ2-7; the D gene is possibly TRBD2 (6 bases). This CDR3 is built from 13 residues. Trimming shortened V by 6 bases and J by 2 bases, and 11 bases separated the two germline ends. CDR1 is LNHDA, CDR2 SQIVND, per germline (reference sequence). The CDR3 DNA is TGTGCCAGTAGGTCGACTAGTGCCTACGAGCAGTACTTC. Protein product: CASRSTSAYEQYF.

The chain uses TRBV7-2 and TRBJ2-5, with a tentative D call TRBD2 (6 bases). With 3 bases removed from V and 3 bases from J, the gap between germline ends came to 11 bases. Germline CDR1 and CDR2: SGHTA and FQGNSA. This CDR3 is built from 14 residues. The CDR3 region has the DNA TGTGCCAGCAGCTTCCCGGGACTTAAAGAGACCCAGTACTTC. Amino acids: CASSFPGLKETQYF.

V usage is TRBV20-1 and J usage is TRBJ1-4, with TRBD1 as a possible D gene (5 bases). CDR1 is DFQATT and CDR2 is SNEGSKA in the germline V gene (reference sequence). Trimming left V 6 bases short and J 6 bases short, with 14 bases between. The CDR3 has 13 amino acids. For the CDR3, the DNA is TGCAGTGCCCAGAGTGGAGGGGATGAAAAACTGTTTTTT. Its translation is CSAQSGGDEKLFF.

The CDR3 is CASSLGGAHYEQYF. The DNA for the CDR3 is TGTGCCAGCAGCTTAGGGGGCGCCCACTACGAGCAGTACTTC. This chain joins TRBV7-2 and TRBJ2-7, with D maybe TRBD1 (5 bases). Germline CDR1 reads SGHTA; CDR2 reads FQGNSA. This CDR3 comprises 14 residues. V was shortened by 1 base and J by 3 bases, with 10 bases between the two germline ends.

This chain uses TRBV2 with TRBJ2-7; 8 positions agree with TRBD1. The length of the CDR3 is 14 residues. V shed 2 bases, J shed 3 bases, and the junction held 3 bases outside the gene matches. Germline lookup yields CDR1 SNHLY and CDR2 FYNNEI. The CDR3 DNA reads as TGTGCCAGCAGTGAAAGGACAGGGAACTACGAGCAGTACTTC. This sequence encodes CASSERTGNYEQYF.

This chain connects TRBV13 to TRBJ1-1, with 9 positions matching TRBD1. This CDR3 region has 14 residues. The germline gives CDR1 PRHDT, CDR2 FYEKMQ (reference sequence). V lost 3 bases, J lost 5 bases, and 4 bases stayed unmatched. For the CDR3, the DNA is TGTGCCAGCAGCTTGGGACAGGGAAAAACTGAAGCTTTCTTT. This translates into CASSLGQGKTEAFF.

The V and J genes are TRBV29-1 and TRBJ2-3; TRBD2 aligns across 7 bases. Germline values: CDR1 SQVTM, CDR2 ANQGSEA. This CDR3 is 13 amino acids long. V lost 4 bases and J lost 1; bases outside the gene matches: 2. Here the CDR3 reads CSVVAGGTDTQYF. The CDR3 DNA reads TGCAGCGTTGTCGCGGGGGGCACAGATACGCAGTATTTT.

J is TRBJ1-6 and V is TRBV9; D uncertain. The CDR3 covers 15 residues. The germline gives CDR1 SGDLS, CDR2 YYNGEE. V lost 0 bases, J lost 8 bases, and 12 bases lay in between. CDR3 nucleotides: TGTGCCAGCAGCGTAGGGCAGGTCCTGGATTCACCCCTCCACTTT. It encodes CASSVGQVLDSPLHF.

This chain connects TRBV30 to TRBJ2-5, with D maybe TRBD2 (6 bases). The germline V gene has CDR1 GTSNPN and CDR2 SVGIG (reference sequence). V was trimmed by 3 bases and J by 0 bases, leaving 11 bases between them. The CDR3 spans 14 residues. CDR3 residues: CAWSGRGNQETQYF. CDR3 coding DNA: TGTGCCTGGAGCGGACGGGGGAACCAAGAGACCCAGTACTTC.

The genes are TRBV5-1 and TRBJ2-5; possible D gene TRBD2, 5 bases. V dropped 4 bases and J dropped 2 bases, with 12 bases sitting between them. Germline CDR1 reads SGHRS; CDR2 reads YFSETQ. CDR3 length equals 14 residues. Here the CDR3 reads CASSLSGMQETQYF. The DNA for the CDR3 is TGCGCCAGCAGCCTGTCCGGGATGCAAGAGACCCAGTACTTC.

The chain is built from TRBV28 and TRBJ2-5, with D perhaps being TRBD1 or TRBD2 (5 bases each). CDR1 and CDR2 from the germline V gene are MDHEN and SYDVKM. CDR3 length: 13 amino acids. The V gene lost 10 bases and the J gene lost 4 bases, with 16 bases spanning the gap. This CDR3 is CATDAGAGETQYF. DNA of the CDR3: TGTGCCACCGATGCCGGGGCGGGAGAGACCCAGTACTTC.

The V call is TRBV12-3 or TRBV12-4, the J call TRBJ2-1, with D possibly matching TRBD2 (7 bases). This CDR3 is 15 amino acids long. Trimming removed 3 bases at V and 8 bases at J, with 17 bases between. As DNA, the CDR3 is TGTGCCAGCAGTTTCCGGCTAGCGGAGGGGGATGAGCAGTTCTTC. This translates into CASSFRLAEGDEQFF.

The chain is built from TRBV28 and TRBJ1-5; 10 nucleotides match TRBD1. In germline, CDR1 is MDHEN, CDR2 SYDVKM. V lost 6 bases, J lost 0 bases, and 17 bases stayed unmatched. This CDR3 contains 20 residues. The CDR3 loop is CASRPRDRGNWGFSNQPQHF. The DNA of the CDR3 is TGTGCCAGCAGACCCAGGGACAGGGGAAATTGGGGGTTTAGCAATCAGCCCCAGCATTTT.

This clonotype was picked up one time. This sequence joins TRBV20-1 and TRBJ2-5; possibly TRBD2 for D (6 bases). V dropped 3 bases and J dropped 2 bases, with 13 bases sitting between them. The germline V gene has CDR1 DFQATT and CDR2 SNEGSKA (reference sequence). The length of the CDR3 is 14 residues. CDR3 sequence: CSASRGNIQETQYF. The CDR3 DNA is TGCAGTGCTAGTCGGGGGAACATTCAAGAGACCCAGTACTTC.

The rearrangement uses TRBV20-1 and TRBJ1-1, with D possibly being TRBD1 (6 bases). This CDR3 comprises 14 residues. CDR1 and CDR2 (germline): DFQATT, SNEGSKA (reference sequence). Trimming cost V 0 bases and J 1 base, with 9 bases left between them. Written as DNA, the CDR3 is TGCAGTGCTAGAGAGGCAGGGGCGAACACTGAAGCTTTCTTT. This translates into CSAREAGANTEAFF.

This chain links TRBV20-1 with TRBJ2-1, with unresolved D. Trimming left V 8 bases short and J 0 bases short, with 11 bases between. Germline assignment: CDR1 DFQATT and CDR2 SNEGSKA (reference sequence). This CDR3 is 13 amino acids long. This chain's CDR3 is CSSSTISYNEQFF. The CDR3, as DNA: TGCAGTTCCTCAACGATCTCCTACAATGAGCAGTTCTTC.

This clonotype was seen once. This sequence joins TRBV5-1 and TRBJ2-7; perhaps TRBD1 as D (6 bases). Germline V CDR1 and CDR2: SGHRS, YFSETQ. V was pared by 3 bases and J by 0 bases, with 10 bases between. The CDR3 is 14 residues long. The CDR3 sequence is CASSSRDNSYEQYF. The CDR3 nucleotides read TGCGCCAGCAGCTCCCGGGACAACTCCTACGAGCAGTACTTC.

V is TRBV20-1 and J is TRBJ2-7; D perhaps matches TRBD1 (6 bases). The CDR3 totals 12 residues. Germline V gene sequence: CDR1 DFQATT, CDR2 SNEGSKA (reference sequence). V was trimmed by 8 bases and J by 4 bases, leaving 15 bases between them. CDR3 region: CSTENRDYEQYF. The DNA for the CDR3 is TGCAGTACCGAGAACAGGGATTACGAGCAGTACTTC.

This rearrangement joins TRBV9 to TRBJ2-3; no clear D. V dropped 2 bases and J dropped 0 bases, with 10 bases sitting between them. This CDR3 is built from 15 residues. The germline V gene has CDR1 SGDLS and CDR2 YYNGEE. The CDR3 coding sequence is TGTGCCAGCAGCGTTCGGAGCGCTAGCACAGATACGCAGTATTTT. This sequence encodes CASSVRSASTDTQYF.

This chain uses TRBV6-5 with TRBJ2-7; 10 bases match TRBD1. V was clipped by 5 bases and J by 4 bases; unmatched bases: 5. Germline V gene data show CDR1 as MNHEY and CDR2 as SVGAGI. CDR3 length: 14 amino acids. DNA for the CDR3: TGTGCCAGCAGTCGACCGGGACAGGGGTACGAGCAGTACTTC. It specifies CASSRPGQGYEQYF.

This clonotype was counted once. The J gene is TRBJ2-2, the V gene TRBV18; 7 bases align to TRBD2. The germline V gene has CDR1 KGHSH and CDR2 LQKENI. The junction had 5 bases not matched to a gene; V was cut back by 6 bases and J by 7 bases. This CDR3 has 13 residues. The CDR3 region has the DNA TGTGCCAGCTCCCCGGCGGGAGACGGGGAGCTGTTTTTT. Amino acid sequence: CASSPAGDGELFF.

The chain is built from TRBV7-9 and TRBJ1-3; TRBD1 is a possible D gene (5 bases). CDR3 length: 14 residues. Trimming cost V 5 bases and J 0 bases, with 8 bases left between them. The germline V gene has CDR1 SEHNR and CDR2 FQNEAQ (reference sequence). CDR3 amino acids: CASSKTASGNTIYF. The CDR3 DNA sequence: TGTGCCAGCAGCAAGACAGCCTCTGGAAACACCATATATTTT.